This T cell receptor (beta chain) was obtained from a study of blood T cell repertoires in COVID-19. V gave up 5 bases and J gave up 0 bases, with 9 bases separating them. CDR3 length: 14 residues. CDR1 and CDR2 (germline): MNHEY, SMNVEV (reference sequence). Sequenced by immunoSEQ multiplex PCR; TCRdb stores in-frame clones only, minus some. The sample contains over 200,000 clones, about nine tenths of which appear only once. The rearrangement joins TRBV27 to TRBJ2-3; D unresolved. Specimen: peripheral blood. The TCR was taken from a man in his forties who had recovered from COVID-19. The CDR3 DNA follows: TGTGCCAGCAGTCTGGCGGATAGCACAGATACGCAGTATTTT. Protein product: CASSLADSTDTQYF.